These 14 T cell receptor beta chains share one sample of origin, sequenced in a study of vaccination effects on CD4 cells after COVID-19. Antigen-specific CD4+ T cells were expanded with viral peptide pools in the ViraFEST assay before sequencing. Culture lasted roughly 9 days before CD4+ T cell isolation. Subjects were given two BNT162b2 or mRNA-1273 vaccine doses. Their cognate antigens are unknown. Method: immunoSEQ multiplex PCR; TCRdb's copy keeps in-frame clones and lacks some. The table lists over 50,000 clones, about three quarters of them singletons. Sequences were derived from CD4+ T cells from PBMCs cultured with HCoV-229E spike peptides, sampled after COVID-19 vaccination. These receptors all come from a human donor who received a COVID-19 vaccine.

The chain recombines TRBV6-5 with TRBJ2-1; D may be TRBD1 or TRBD2 (5 bases each). Germline V gene lookup returns CDR1 MNHEY and CDR2 SVGAGI. Deletions cut 6 bases from V and 5 bases from J, with 14 bases between. The CDR3 spans 14 residues. For the CDR3, the DNA is TGTGCCAGCAGGGGGGTCCTAATAGACAATGAGCAGTTCTTC. It yields the protein CASRGVLIDNEQFF.

The chain recombines TRBV24-1 with TRBJ2-5; possible D gene TRBD2, 6 bases. CDR3 length: 15 amino acids. Germline CDR1 KGHDR, CDR2 SFDVKD. The V and J ends lost 5 bases and 0 bases respectively, with 12 bases between them. In DNA, the CDR3 is TGTGCCACCAGTGGGATACGGGGGAACCAAGAGACCCAGTACTTC. This codes for CATSGIRGNQETQYF.

This clone was detected once. As DNA, the CDR3 is TGTGCTAGTGGTTTGGAACTGGGTGAAGCTTTCTTT. This gives the protein CASGLELGEAFF. The V call is TRBV12-5, the J call TRBJ1-1; D not certain. V was cut by 1 base and J by 7 bases, with 7 bases left in between. This CDR3 has 12 amino acids. Per the germline V gene, CDR1 is LGHNT and CDR2 is FRNRAP.

The rearrangement uses TRBV30 and TRBJ2-3, with D tentatively TRBD1 (6 bases). V was trimmed by 4 bases and J by 2 bases, leaving 22 bases between them. The CDR3 is 17 residues long. Germline V gene data show CDR1 as GTSNPN and CDR2 as SVGIG (reference sequence). The CDR3 spells CAWNVVRDNLHTDTQYF. CDR3 DNA sequence: TGTGCCTGGAATGTCGTCCGGGACAATCTACACACAGATACGCAGTATTTT.

J is TRBJ2-1 and V is TRBV5-1, with D perhaps matching TRBD2 (6 bases). CDR1 is SGHRS and CDR2 is YFSETQ in the germline V gene. This CDR3 has 15 amino acids. Trimming took 6 bases from V and 5 from J, leaving 18 bases between them. The CDR3 bases are TGCGCCAGCACCGCCTGGGGGGAGTCGAACAATGAGCAGTTCTTC. Translating it yields CASTAWGESNNEQFF. Variable domain in full (rest from reference TRBV5-1 and TRBJ2-1): KAGVTQTPRYLIKTRGQQVTLSCSPISGHRSVSWYQQTPGQGLQFLFEYFSETQRNKGNFPGRFSGRQFSNSRSEMNVSTLELGDSALYLCASTAWGESNNEQFFGPGTRLTVL.

The rearrangement links TRBV5-5 to TRBJ1-1; no firm D call. Trimming shortened V by 5 bases and J by 2 bases, and 16 bases separated the two germline ends. CDR3 length equals 15 residues. The germline gives CDR1 SGHKS, CDR2 YYEKEE (reference sequence). The CDR3 here is CASSYQVGVNTEAFF. The CDR3 DNA is TGTGCCAGCAGTTATCAAGTTGGGGTAAACACTGAAGCTTTCTTT.

The chain carries TRBV4-1 and TRBJ1-5; D is undetermined. V gave up 1 base and J gave up 0 bases, with 4 bases separating them. The CDR3 sequence is 14 residues long. Germline loops: CDR1 MGHRA, CDR2 YSYEKL. The CDR3 is CASSQGDSNQPQHF. The CDR3 DNA follows: TGCGCCAGCAGCCAAGGGGATAGCAATCAGCCCCAGCATTTT.

V gene TRBV24-1 combines with J gene TRBJ1-5; tentatively, D is TRBD1 (5 bases). The V end lost 3 bases, the J end lost 0 bases, and 8 bases lay between the germline ends. Germline CDR1 is KGHDR and CDR2 is SFDVKD. CDR3 size: 15 residues. The CDR3 DNA follows: TGTGCCACCAGTGATGGGACGGATAGCAATCAGCCCCAGCATTTT. Translation gives CATSDGTDSNQPQHF.

CDR3: CATRGKLQETQYF. For the CDR3, the DNA is TGTGCCACCAGAGGGAAATTACAAGAGACCCAGTACTTC. The chain uses TRBV24-1 and TRBJ2-5; D is unclear. The germline V gene encodes CDR1 KGHDR and CDR2 SFDVKD. The CDR3 has 13 amino acids. V was shortened by 7 bases and J by 2 bases, with 10 bases between the two germline ends.

The chain joins TRBV3-1 (or the pseudogene TRBV3-2) to TRBJ1-1, with a weak D call TRBD1 (6 bases). In germline, CDR1 is LGHDT, CDR2 YNNKEL (reference sequence). CDR3 length equals 13 residues. V gave up 5 bases and J gave up 7 bases, with 14 bases separating them. The CDR3 loop reads CASSYREGGEAFF. The CDR3 DNA reads as TGTGCCAGCAGCTACAGGGAAGGGGGTGAAGCTTTCTTT.

This chain uses TRBV5-6 with TRBJ2-7, with TRBD1 matching over 7 bases. CDR3 length: 17 amino acids. Losses at the gene ends were 4 bases for V and 0 bases for J; bases not matched to a gene: 13. In germline, CDR1 is SGHDT, CDR2 YYEEEE. The CDR3 protein is CASSPSLGTASSYEQYV. The CDR3 nucleotides are TGTGCCAGCAGCCCGTCATTGGGGACAGCGAGCTCCTACGAGCAGTACGTC.

The chain combines TRBV4-1 with TRBJ2-1, with D possibly TRBD1 on 6 matching bases. The CDR3 totals 15 residues. V lost 0 bases, J lost 4 bases, and 10 bases lay in between. Germline loops: CDR1 MGHRA, CDR2 YSYEKL. CDR3 nucleotides: TGCGCCAGCAGCCAAGACAGGGGCGGATACAATGAGCAGTTCTTC. Translated, it gives CASSQDRGGYNEQFF.

The V call is TRBV4-1, the J call TRBJ1-5; D uncertain. CDR3 length: 16 residues. The V and J ends lost 2 bases and 0 bases respectively, with 11 bases between them. CDR1 MGHRA and CDR2 YSYEKL come from the germline V gene. The chain's CDR3 is CASSQFGSDSNQPQHF. In nucleotides, the CDR3 is TGCGCCAGCAGCCAATTCGGGTCTGATAGCAATCAGCCCCAGCATTTT.

The CDR3 here is CASSFLPGQGNTEAFF. The DNA for the CDR3 is TGCGCCAGCAGCTTCCTACCCGGACAGGGGAACACTGAAGCTTTCTTT. The chain has TRBV5-1 and TRBJ1-1; 8 bases fit TRBD1. Germline V gene sequence: CDR1 SGHRS, CDR2 YFSETQ. The CDR3 runs 16 residues. Germline trimming cut 2 bases from V and 1 base from J; bases unmatched to any gene: 7.